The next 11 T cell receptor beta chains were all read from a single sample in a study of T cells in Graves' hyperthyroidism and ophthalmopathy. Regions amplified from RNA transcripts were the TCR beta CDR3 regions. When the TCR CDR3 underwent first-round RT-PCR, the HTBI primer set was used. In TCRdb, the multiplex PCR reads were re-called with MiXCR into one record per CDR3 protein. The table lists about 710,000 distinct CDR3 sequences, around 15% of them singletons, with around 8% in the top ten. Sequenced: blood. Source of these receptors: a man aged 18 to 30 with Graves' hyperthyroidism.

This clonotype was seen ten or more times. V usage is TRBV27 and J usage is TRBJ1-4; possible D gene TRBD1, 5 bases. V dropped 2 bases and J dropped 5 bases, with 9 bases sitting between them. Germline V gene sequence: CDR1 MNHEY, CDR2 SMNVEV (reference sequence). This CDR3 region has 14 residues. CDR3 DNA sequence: TGTGCCAGCAGTTTACAGGGAGAAAATGAAAAACTGTTTTTT. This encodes CASSLQGENEKLFF. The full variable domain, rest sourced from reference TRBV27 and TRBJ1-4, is EAQVTQNPRYLITVTGKKLTVTCSQNMNHEYMSWYRQDPGLGLRQIYYSMNVEVTDKGDVPEGYKVSRKEKRNFPLILESPSPNQTSLYFCASSLQGENEKLFFGSGTQLSVL.

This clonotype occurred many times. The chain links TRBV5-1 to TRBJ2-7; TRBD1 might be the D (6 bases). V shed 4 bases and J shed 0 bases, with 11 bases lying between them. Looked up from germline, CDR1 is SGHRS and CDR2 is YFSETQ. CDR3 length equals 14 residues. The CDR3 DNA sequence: TGCGCCAGCAGCGAAAACAGGGCCTCCTACGAGCAGTACTTC. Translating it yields CASSENRASYEQYF.

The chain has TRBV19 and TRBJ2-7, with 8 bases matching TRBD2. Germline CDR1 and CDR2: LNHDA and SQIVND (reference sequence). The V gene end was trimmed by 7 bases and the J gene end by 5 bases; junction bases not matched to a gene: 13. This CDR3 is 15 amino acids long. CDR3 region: CASTPSGTRADEQYF. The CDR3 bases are TGTGCCAGTACCCCGAGCGGGACTAGAGCCGACGAGCAGTACTTC.

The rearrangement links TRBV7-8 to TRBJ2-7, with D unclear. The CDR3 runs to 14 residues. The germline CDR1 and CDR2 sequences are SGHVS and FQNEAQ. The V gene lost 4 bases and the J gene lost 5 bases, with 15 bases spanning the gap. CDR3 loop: CASSSIAVSNEQYF. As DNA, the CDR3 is TGTGCCAGCAGCTCCATAGCAGTTAGCAACGAGCAGTACTTC.

As DNA, the CDR3 is TGTGCCTGGAGTTCCCGACTAGCGGGAGAAGGGAGGGCCAAAAACATTCAGTACTTC. Its translation is CAWSSRLAGEGRAKNIQYF. This rearrangement joins TRBV30 to TRBJ2-4; 12 nucleotides align to TRBD2. This CDR3 has 19 amino acids. The V and J ends lost 2 bases and 1 base, in that order; junction bases with no gene match: 12. Germline assignment: CDR1 GTSNPN and CDR2 SVGIG (reference sequence).

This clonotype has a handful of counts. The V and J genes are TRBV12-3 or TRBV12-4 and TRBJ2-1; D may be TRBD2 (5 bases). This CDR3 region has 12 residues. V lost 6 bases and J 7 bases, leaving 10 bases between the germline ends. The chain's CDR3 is CASSLRTNEQFF. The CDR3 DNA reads TGTGCCAGCAGCCTGCGGACTAATGAGCAGTTCTTC.

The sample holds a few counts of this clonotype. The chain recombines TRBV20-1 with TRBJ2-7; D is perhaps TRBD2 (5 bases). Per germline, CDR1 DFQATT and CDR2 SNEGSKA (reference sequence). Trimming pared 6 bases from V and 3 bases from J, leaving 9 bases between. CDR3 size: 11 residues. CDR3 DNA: TGCAGTGCCGGGATTCTCTACGAGCAGTACTTC. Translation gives CSAGILYEQYF.

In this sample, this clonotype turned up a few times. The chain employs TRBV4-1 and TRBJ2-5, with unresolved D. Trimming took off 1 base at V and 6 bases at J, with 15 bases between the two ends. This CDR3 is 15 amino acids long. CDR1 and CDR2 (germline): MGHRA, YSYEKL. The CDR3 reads CASSQVVGYEKTQYF. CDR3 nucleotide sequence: TGCGCCAGCAGCCAAGTCGTGGGTTATGAGAAGACCCAGTACTTC.

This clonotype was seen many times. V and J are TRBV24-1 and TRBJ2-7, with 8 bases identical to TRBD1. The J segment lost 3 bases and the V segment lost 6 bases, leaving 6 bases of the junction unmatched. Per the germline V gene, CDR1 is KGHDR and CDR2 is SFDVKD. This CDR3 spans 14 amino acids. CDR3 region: CATSQGQGSYEQYF. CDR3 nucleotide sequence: TGTGCCACCAGTCAAGGACAGGGAAGCTACGAGCAGTACTTC.

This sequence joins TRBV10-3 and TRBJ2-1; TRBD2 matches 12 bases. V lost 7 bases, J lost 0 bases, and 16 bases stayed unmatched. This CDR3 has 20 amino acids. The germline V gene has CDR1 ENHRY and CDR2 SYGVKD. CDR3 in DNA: TGTGCCATCAATGCAAGGAAGACTAGCGGGAGATGGGGCTCCTACAATGAGCAGTTCTTC. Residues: CAINARKTSGRWGSYNEQFF.

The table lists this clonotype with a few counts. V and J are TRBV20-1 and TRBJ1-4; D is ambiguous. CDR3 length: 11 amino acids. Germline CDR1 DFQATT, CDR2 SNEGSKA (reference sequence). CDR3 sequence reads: CALTGSQKLFF. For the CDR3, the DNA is TGCGCTCTTACCGGCAGCCAAAAACTGTTTTTT.